These 21 T cell receptor beta chains share one sample of origin, sequenced in a study of blood T cell repertoires in COVID-19 (dated by TCRdb to the early 2020s). Library prep was done by the immunoSEQ multiplex PCR assay. Held by TCRdb, this immuneACCESS table contains in-frame sequences only and omits some clones. Under half of the omission traces to an unresolved V gene where checked; the cause of the rest is unknown. Recorded for this sample are roughly 110,000 clones; about nine tenths of them occurred a single time. The ten top clones hold 6.8% of the sample. Material for sequencing was peripheral blood. The receptor set was obtained from a man in his forties or fifties with active or convalescent COVID-19.

The V call is TRBV21-1, the J call TRBJ2-7; the table gives TRBD1 as D, unverified against the DNA. TRBV21-1 is marked as a pseudogene. CDR3 size: 12 residues. As DNA, the CDR3 is TGTGCCAGCAGCAAAGACGCAGGCGAGCAGTACTTC. Translating it yields CASSKDAGEQYF.

This chain uses TRBV5-4 with TRBJ1-3; no clear D gene. This CDR3 is 15 amino acids long. Germline loops: CDR1 SGHNT, CDR2 YYREEE (reference sequence). Trimming left V 0 bases short and J 1 base short, with 8 bases between. The CDR3 bases are TGTGCCAGCAGCTTGGGTTCAGAATCTGGAAACACCATATATTTT. Protein product: CASSLGSESGNTIYF.

The gene calls are TRBV3-1 (or the pseudogene TRBV3-2) and TRBJ2-7; D not certain. Germline CDR1 is LGHDT and CDR2 is YNNKEL (reference sequence). Trimming removed 2 bases at V and 3 bases at J, with 8 bases between. The CDR3 is 13 residues long. CDR3 bases: TGTGCCAGCAGCCAAACCCGAGGCTACGAGCAGTACTTC. Residues: CASSQTRGYEQYF.

This clone has just one count. The V and J genes are TRBV28 and TRBJ2-1; 12 bases agree with TRBD2. The trim removed 8 bases at V and 7 bases at J, leaving 9 bases unmatched. The CDR3 loop spans 15 amino acids. CDR1 and CDR2 (germline): MDHEN, SYDVKM. The CDR3: CASLAGGPLENEQFF. In DNA form, the CDR3 reads TGTGCCAGCCTAGCGGGAGGGCCTCTCGAGAATGAGCAGTTCTTC. Together with reference TRBV28 and TRBJ2-1, the CDR3 gives the full variable domain: DVKVTQSSRYLVKRTGEKVFLECVQDMDHENMFWYRQDPGLGLRLIYFSYDVKMKEKGDIPEGYSVSREKKERFSLILESASTNQTSMYLCASLAGGPLENEQFFGPGTRLTVL.

The rearrangement links TRBV23-1 to TRBJ2-7, with 8 nucleotides matching TRBD2. TRBV23-1 is an open reading frame, and its role is uncertain. V lost 0 bases, J lost 3 bases, and 19 bases stayed unmatched. The CDR3 extends over 20 amino acids. The CDR3 sequence: CASSQSKGTRRASGSYEQYF. CDR3 nucleotides: TGCGCCAGCAGTCAATCGAAAGGCACCAGGAGGGCGAGCGGGAGCTACGAGCAGTACTTC.

The chain carries TRBV6-5 and TRBJ1-3, with 7 positions matching TRBD1. Germline V gives CDR1 MNHEY, CDR2 SVGAGI. The CDR3 consists of 14 residues. V lost 2 bases and J lost 2; bases outside the gene matches: 0. The CDR3 DNA follows: TGTGCCAGCAGTTACGACAGGGCTGGAAACACCATATATTTT. Translated, it gives CASSYDRAGNTIYF.

This sequence joins TRBV30 and TRBJ1-5, with D possibly matching TRBD1 (5 bases). Germline lookup yields CDR1 GTSNPN and CDR2 SVGIG (reference sequence). This CDR3 region has 13 residues. Trimming left V 4 bases short and J 5 bases short, with 12 bases between. The CDR3 reads CAWKGGDHQPQHF. The CDR3 region has the DNA TGTGCCTGGAAGGGCGGGGACCATCAGCCCCAGCATTTT.

J is TRBJ1-6 and V is TRBV11-3, with 8 bases lining up with TRBD1. Trimming cost V 3 bases and J 13 bases; bases outside gene matches: 5. The CDR3 is made up of 13 amino acids. Germline CDR1 and CDR2: SGHNT and YENEEA. The CDR3, as DNA: TGTGCCAGCAGCTTTACACAGGGGGATCCCCTCCACTTT. Translated, it gives CASSFTQGDPLHF.

The rearrangement links TRBV4-3 to TRBJ2-3; the D gene is possibly TRBD2 (6 bases). V was shortened by 1 base and J by 2 bases, with 13 bases between the two germline ends. Germline loops: CDR1 LGHNA, CDR2 YSLEER. This CDR3 region has 16 residues. CDR3 amino acids: CASSQGSSGHTDTQYF. The CDR3 bases are TGCGCCAGCAGCCAAGGGAGTAGCGGCCACACAGATACGCAGTATTTT.

This chain connects TRBV4-3 to TRBJ1-2; no firm D call. From germline, CDR1 is LGHNA and CDR2 YSLEER. V was clipped by 2 bases and J by 10 bases, with 14 bases between them. The CDR3 extends over 13 amino acids. CDR3 region: CASSQIFGSPYTF. CDR3 sequence (DNA): TGCGCCAGCAGCCAAATTTTCGGTAGTCCCTACACCTTC.

The gene calls are TRBV5-6 and TRBJ2-5, with 8 nucleotides matching TRBD1. V lost 4 bases to trimming and J lost 5 bases; unmatched junction nucleotides: 10. Per the germline V gene, CDR1 is SGHDT and CDR2 is YYEEEE. The CDR3 covers 15 residues. The CDR3 protein is CASSQNRGMRETQYF. The CDR3 DNA reads as TGTGCCAGCAGCCAGAACAGGGGGATGCGGGAGACCCAGTACTTC.

The chain links TRBV10-1 to TRBJ2-7; D remains unclear. Germline CDR1 is WNHNN and CDR2 is SYGVQD (reference sequence). The CDR3 consists of 13 residues. V gave up 2 bases and J gave up 1 base, with 6 bases separating them. CDR3 sequence (DNA): TGCGCCAGCAGTGAGGGGCAGTCCTACGAGCAGTACTTC. Its protein is CASSEGQSYEQYF.

This chain links TRBV18 with TRBJ2-2; 7 positions match TRBD1. The CDR3 has 18 amino acids. The germline CDR1 and CDR2 sequences are KGHSH and LQKENI. V lost 4 bases and J lost 0; bases outside the gene matches: 11. The CDR3 sequence: CASSHRGQILSNTGELFF. The CDR3 nucleotides read TGTGCCAGCTCACACAGGGGACAGATTTTATCGAACACCGGGGAGCTGTTTTTT.

This sequence joins TRBV15 and TRBJ1-2; D is unclear. The germline V and J ends were trimmed by 1 base and 6 bases, with 24 bases remaining between them. Germline V gene lookup returns CDR1 LNHNV and CDR2 YYDKDF (reference sequence). This CDR3 has 18 residues. CDR3 amino acids: CATSRAYVTSTSANGYTF. In nucleotides, the CDR3 is TGTGCCACCAGCAGAGCATATGTAACTTCAACGTCTGCTAATGGCTACACCTTC.

The chain carries TRBV5-1 and TRBJ1-1, with a possible D match to TRBD1 (6 bases). The CDR3 is 14 residues long. CDR1 is SGHRS, CDR2 YFSETQ, per germline. The V end was cut by 1 base, the J end by 7 bases, with 14 bases between. CDR3 sequence: CASSLQGSGNEAFF. CDR3 in DNA: TGCGCCAGCAGCTTGCAGGGGAGTGGGAATGAAGCTTTCTTT.

This clone was seen just once. This chain uses TRBV29-1 with TRBJ2-5; 7 bases are shared with TRBD1. CDR1 SQVTM and CDR2 ANQGSEA come from the germline V gene. The CDR3 is made up of 15 amino acids. V dropped 4 bases and J dropped 1; count of bases not matched to a gene: 9. The CDR3 nucleotides are TGCAGCGTTGCCCCTTCGACAGGGCCCCAAGAGACCCAGTACTTC. Amino acid sequence: CSVAPSTGPQETQYF.

The rearrangement joins TRBV7-7 to TRBJ2-5, with D possibly matching TRBD2 (6 bases). V lost 0 bases and J 5 bases, leaving 10 bases between the germline ends. Germline assignment: CDR1 SSHAT and CDR2 FNYEAQ (reference sequence). This CDR3 has 14 amino acids. The chain's CDR3 is CASSLAGGWETQYF. DNA for the CDR3: TGTGCCAGCAGCTTAGCGGGGGGTTGGGAGACCCAGTACTTC.

The chain combines TRBV19 with TRBJ1-2; TRBD1 matches 10 bases. The V and J ends lost 6 bases and 3 bases, in that order; junction bases with no gene match: 7. The germline gives CDR1 LNHDA, CDR2 SQIVND (reference sequence). The CDR3 runs to 15 residues. The CDR3 nucleotides are TGTGCCAGTAGGGAAAGACAGGGGGCATACTATGGCTACACCTTC. It yields the protein CASRERQGAYYGYTF.

The chain recombines TRBV19 with TRBJ2-7; 8 bases align to TRBD2. The germline V gene has CDR1 LNHDA and CDR2 SQIVND (reference sequence). The CDR3 consists of 14 residues. With V trimmed by 1 base and J by 5 bases, 4 bases remained unmatched. This CDR3 reads CASSIGAGVNEQYF. The CDR3 region has the DNA TGTGCCAGTAGTATAGGAGCGGGAGTCAACGAGCAGTACTTC.

The V call is TRBV14, the J call TRBJ2-5; 9 nucleotides align to TRBD2. Germline V gene data show CDR1 as SGHDN and CDR2 as FVKESK. The CDR3 has 14 amino acids. After removal of 1 base from V and 5 bases from J, the junction contained 2 bases not matched to a gene. DNA for the CDR3: TGTGCCAGCAGCCAAGCCAGCGGGGGGGAGACCCAGTACTTC. It encodes CASSQASGGETQYF.

The CDR3 sequence is CSASSGNTDTQYF. The CDR3 nucleotides are TGCAGTGCTAGTAGCGGGAATACAGATACGCAGTATTTT. The genes are TRBV20-1 and TRBJ2-3; the match to TRBD2 covers 8 bases. Losses at the gene ends were 3 bases for V and 3 bases for J; bases not matched to a gene: 2. This CDR3 has 13 amino acids. The germline gives CDR1 DFQATT, CDR2 SNEGSKA (reference sequence).